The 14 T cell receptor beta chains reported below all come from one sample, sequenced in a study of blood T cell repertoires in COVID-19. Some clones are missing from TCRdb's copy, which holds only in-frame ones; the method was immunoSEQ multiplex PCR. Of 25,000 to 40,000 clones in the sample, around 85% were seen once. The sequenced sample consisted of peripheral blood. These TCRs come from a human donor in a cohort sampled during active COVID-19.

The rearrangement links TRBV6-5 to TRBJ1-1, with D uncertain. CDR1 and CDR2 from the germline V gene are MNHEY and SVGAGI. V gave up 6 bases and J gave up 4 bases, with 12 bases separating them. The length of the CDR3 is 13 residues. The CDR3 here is CASRRARSTEAFF. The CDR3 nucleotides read TGTGCCAGCAGGAGGGCTAGGAGCACTGAAGCTTTCTTT.

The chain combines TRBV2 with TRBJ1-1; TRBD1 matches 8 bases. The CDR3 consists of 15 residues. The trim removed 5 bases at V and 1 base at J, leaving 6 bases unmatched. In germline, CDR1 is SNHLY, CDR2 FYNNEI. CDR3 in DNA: TGTGCCAGCAGTCATACAGGGGGGAGGAACACTGAAGCTTTCTTT. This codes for CASSHTGGRNTEAFF.

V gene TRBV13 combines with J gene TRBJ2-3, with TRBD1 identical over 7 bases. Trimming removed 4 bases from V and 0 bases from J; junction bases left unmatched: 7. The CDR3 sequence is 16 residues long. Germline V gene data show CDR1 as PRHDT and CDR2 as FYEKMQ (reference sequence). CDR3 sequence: CASSSRDSLSTDTQYF. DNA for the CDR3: TGTGCCAGCAGCTCGAGGGACAGCCTAAGCACAGATACGCAGTATTTT.

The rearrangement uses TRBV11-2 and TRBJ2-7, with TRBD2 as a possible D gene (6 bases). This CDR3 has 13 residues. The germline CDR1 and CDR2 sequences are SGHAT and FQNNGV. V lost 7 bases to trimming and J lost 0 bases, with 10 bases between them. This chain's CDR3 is CASIGGYSYEQYF. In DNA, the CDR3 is TGTGCCAGCATCGGGGGATACTCCTACGAGCAGTACTTC. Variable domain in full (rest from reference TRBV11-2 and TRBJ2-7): EAGVAQSPRYKIIEKRQSVAFWCNPISGHATLYWYQQILGQGPKLLIQFQNNGVVDDSQLPKDRFSAERLKGVDSTLKIQPAKLEDSAVYLCASIGGYSYEQYFGPGTRLTVT.

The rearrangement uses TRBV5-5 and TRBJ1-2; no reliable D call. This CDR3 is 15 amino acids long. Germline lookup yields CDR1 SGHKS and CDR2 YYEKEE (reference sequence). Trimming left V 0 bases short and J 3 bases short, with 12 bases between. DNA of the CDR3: TGTGCCAGCAGCTTGGGTATCGCTACGGACTATGGCTACACCTTC. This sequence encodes CASSLGIATDYGYTF.

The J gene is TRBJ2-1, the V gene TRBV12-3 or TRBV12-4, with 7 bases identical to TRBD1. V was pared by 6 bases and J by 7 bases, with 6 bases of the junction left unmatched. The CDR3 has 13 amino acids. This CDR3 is CASRSSGGNEQFF. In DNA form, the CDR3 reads TGTGCCAGCAGATCGTCAGGGGGAAATGAGCAGTTCTTC.

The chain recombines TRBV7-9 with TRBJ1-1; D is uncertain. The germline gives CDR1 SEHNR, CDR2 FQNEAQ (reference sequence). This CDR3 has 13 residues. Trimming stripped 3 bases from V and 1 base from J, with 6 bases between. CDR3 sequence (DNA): TGTGCCAGCAGCTTTAGCGGGAACACTGAAGCTTTCTTT. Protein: CASSFSGNTEAFF. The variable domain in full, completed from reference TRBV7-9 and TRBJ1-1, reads DTGVSQNPRHKITKRGQNVTFRCDPISEHNRLYWYRQTLGQGPEFLTYFQNEAQLEKSRLLSDRFSAERPKGSFSTLEIQRTEQGDSAMYLCASSFSGNTEAFFGQGTRLTVV.

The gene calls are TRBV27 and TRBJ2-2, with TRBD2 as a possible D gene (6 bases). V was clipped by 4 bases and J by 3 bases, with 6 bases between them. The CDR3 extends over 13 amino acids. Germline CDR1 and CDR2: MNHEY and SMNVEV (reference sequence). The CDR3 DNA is TGTGCCAGCAGTTGGAGGGACACCGGGGAGCTGTTTTTT. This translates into CASSWRDTGELFF.

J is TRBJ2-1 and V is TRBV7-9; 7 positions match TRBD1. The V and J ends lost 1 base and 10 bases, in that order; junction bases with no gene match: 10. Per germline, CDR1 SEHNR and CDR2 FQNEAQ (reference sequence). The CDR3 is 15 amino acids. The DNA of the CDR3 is TGTGCCAGCAGCTTAGGGCAGGGGGTCCTCTTAGAGCAGTTCTTC. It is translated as CASSLGQGVLLEQFF.

CDR3 loop: CSVEDLSRETQYF. The CDR3 DNA is TGCAGCGTTGAAGATCTAAGCCGGGAAACGCAGTATTTT. This chain uses TRBV29-1 with TRBJ2-3; D may be TRBD2 (5 bases). The V gene's germline CDR1 is SQVTM and CDR2 ANQGSEA. This CDR3 has 13 amino acids. Trimming stripped 0 bases from V and 9 bases from J, with 13 bases between.

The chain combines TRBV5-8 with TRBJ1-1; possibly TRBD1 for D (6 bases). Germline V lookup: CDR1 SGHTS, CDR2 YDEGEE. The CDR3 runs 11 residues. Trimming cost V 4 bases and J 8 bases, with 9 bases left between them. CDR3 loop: CASSRRGEAFF. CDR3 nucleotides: TGTGCCAGCAGCCGCAGGGGCGAAGCTTTCTTT.

In DNA, the CDR3 is TGCGCCAGCAGCCAAAGGTCCGGGACTAGCGGGGATGAGCAGTTCTTC. Amino acid sequence: CASSQRSGTSGDEQFF. The chain joins TRBV4-1 to TRBJ2-1; TRBD2 aligns across 13 bases. CDR3 length: 16 amino acids. Germline V lookup: CDR1 MGHRA, CDR2 YSYEKL. V dropped 2 bases and J dropped 8; count of bases not matched to a gene: 6.

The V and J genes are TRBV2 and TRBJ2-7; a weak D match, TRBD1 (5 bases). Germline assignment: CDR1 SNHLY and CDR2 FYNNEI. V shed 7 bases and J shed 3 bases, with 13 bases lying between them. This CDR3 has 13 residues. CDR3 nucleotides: TGTGCCAGCACTCCCCCCGACAGCTACGAGCAGTACTTC. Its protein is CASTPPDSYEQYF. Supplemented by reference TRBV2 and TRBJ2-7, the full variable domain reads EPEVTQTPSHQVTQMGQEVILRCVPISNHLYFYWYRQILGQKVEFLVSFYNNEISEKSEIFDDQFSVERPDGSNFTLKIRSTKLEDSAMYFCASTPPDSYEQYFGPGTRLTVT.

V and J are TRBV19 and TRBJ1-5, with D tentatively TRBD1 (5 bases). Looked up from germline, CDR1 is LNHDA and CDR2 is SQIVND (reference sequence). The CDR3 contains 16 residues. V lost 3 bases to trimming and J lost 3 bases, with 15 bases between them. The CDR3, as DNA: TGTGCCAGTAGTATGCCTCAGGGTTTAGTCAATCAGCCCCAGCATTTT. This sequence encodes CASSMPQGLVNQPQHF.